A single T cell receptor beta chain is shown here with its context. The sample comes from a study of CD8 T cells in Susac syndrome. Random hexamers were used to reverse transcribe the RNA input (about 0.5 to 1 ug). The TCR beta CDR3 was amplified by immunoSEQ multiplex PCR across 54 Vbeta, 13 Jbeta. Using its own MiXCR run on the immunoSEQ multiplex PCR reads, TCRdb lists one record per CDR3 protein. The table shows 210,000 or so distinct CDR3 sequences, with approximately 90% occurring only once. The V gene lost 3 bases and the J gene lost 8 bases, with 5 bases spanning the gap. Per germline, CDR1 LNHDA and CDR2 SQIVND (reference sequence). This CDR3 spans 11 amino acids. The study sequenced TCR beta in blood CD8+ and CD4+ T cells. Treatment-naive patients with stable or active relapsing-remitting disease served as multiple sclerosis controls. Negative isolation yielded CD8+ and CD4+ T cells; FACS enriched TEMRA cells.

The specimen was CD8+ T cells from PBMCs. The sequence was obtained from a human donor with multiple sclerosis. The chain combines TRBV19 with TRBJ2-1; D unresolved. The CDR3 is CASSMMDEQFF. The CDR3 DNA sequence: TGTGCCAGTAGTATGATGGATGAGCAGTTCTTC.